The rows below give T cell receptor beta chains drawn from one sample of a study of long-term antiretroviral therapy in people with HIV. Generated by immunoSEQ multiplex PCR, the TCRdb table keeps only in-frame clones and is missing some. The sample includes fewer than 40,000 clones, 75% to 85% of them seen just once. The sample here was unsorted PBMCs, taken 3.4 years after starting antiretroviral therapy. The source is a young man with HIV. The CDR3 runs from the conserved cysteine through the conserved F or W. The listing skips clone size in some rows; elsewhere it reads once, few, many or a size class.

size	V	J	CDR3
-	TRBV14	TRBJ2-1	CASTSGRALEQFF
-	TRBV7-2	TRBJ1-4	CASSLGGEKLFF
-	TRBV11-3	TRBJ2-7	CASSPGTSYEQYF
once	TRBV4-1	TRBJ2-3	CASSQRGTRGDSSTDTQYF
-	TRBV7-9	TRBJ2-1	CASKSLGEQFF
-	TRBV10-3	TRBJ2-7	CAISDQGGYEQYF
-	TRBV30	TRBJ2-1	CAWSVSGVEQFF
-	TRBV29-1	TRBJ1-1	CSTTGNTEAFF
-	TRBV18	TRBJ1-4	CASSPFIVGTAPTNEKLFF
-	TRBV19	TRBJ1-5	CASSIGDYSNQPQHF
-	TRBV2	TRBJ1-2	CASSQRTGIGYTF
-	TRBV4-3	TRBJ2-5	CASSHNSQETQYF
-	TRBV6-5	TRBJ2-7	CASSSRGLTSEQYF
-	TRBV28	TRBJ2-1	CASSFSPNSGNEQFF
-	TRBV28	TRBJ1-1	CASSPTTGTGLNTEAFF
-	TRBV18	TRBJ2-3	CASSPTSGMIDTQYF
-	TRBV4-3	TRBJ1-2	CASSQGGARGYTF
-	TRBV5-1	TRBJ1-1	CASSLALTGANTEAFF
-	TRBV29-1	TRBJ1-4	CSVQQGHPNEKLFF
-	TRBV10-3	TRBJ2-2	CAISDFGGNTGELFF
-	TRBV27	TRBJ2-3	CASSLSVGGSGTQNTQYF
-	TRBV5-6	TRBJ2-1	CASSHRVLAGGPNEQFF
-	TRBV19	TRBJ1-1	CASSTPRTGGTEAFF
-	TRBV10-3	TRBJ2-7	CAISPGQGYGEQYF
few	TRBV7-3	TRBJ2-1	CASSSGLASNEQFF
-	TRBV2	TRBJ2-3	CASGTDTQYF
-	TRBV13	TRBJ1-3	CASSFGTVSGNTIYF
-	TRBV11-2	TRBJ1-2	CASSLPGQGHYGYTF
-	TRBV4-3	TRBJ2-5	CASSQVWGETQYF
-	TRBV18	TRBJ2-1	CASTPRIPGPLSEQFF
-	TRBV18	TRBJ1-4	CASSTGLNEKLFF
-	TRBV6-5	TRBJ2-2	CASRGTGYSGELFF
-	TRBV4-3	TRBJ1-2	CASSQVRMGGSGLGYTF
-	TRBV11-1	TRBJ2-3	CASSSDWTDTQYF
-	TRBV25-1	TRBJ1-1	CASSLRERAEAFF
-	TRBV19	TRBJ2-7	CASSKKTFTGSVHEQYF
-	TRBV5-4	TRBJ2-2	CASSLEGPGRGGELFF
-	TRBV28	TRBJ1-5	CASSFHKSGNQPQHF
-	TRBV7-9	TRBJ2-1	CASSLSPANEQFF
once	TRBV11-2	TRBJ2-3	CASSLGSIGDTQYF
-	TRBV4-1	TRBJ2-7	CASSQEASPSYEQYF
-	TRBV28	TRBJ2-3	CASSLFAGRLSTDTQYF
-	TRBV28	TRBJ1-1	CASSLGRYTEAFF
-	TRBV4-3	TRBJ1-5	CASSPNSDRAKNSNQPQHF
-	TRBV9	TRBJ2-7	CASSVTGEAYEQYF
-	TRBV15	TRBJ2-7	CATSREAGGEQYF
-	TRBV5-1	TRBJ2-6	CASSSTLSGANVLTF
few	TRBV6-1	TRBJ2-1	CASTNARRNEQFF